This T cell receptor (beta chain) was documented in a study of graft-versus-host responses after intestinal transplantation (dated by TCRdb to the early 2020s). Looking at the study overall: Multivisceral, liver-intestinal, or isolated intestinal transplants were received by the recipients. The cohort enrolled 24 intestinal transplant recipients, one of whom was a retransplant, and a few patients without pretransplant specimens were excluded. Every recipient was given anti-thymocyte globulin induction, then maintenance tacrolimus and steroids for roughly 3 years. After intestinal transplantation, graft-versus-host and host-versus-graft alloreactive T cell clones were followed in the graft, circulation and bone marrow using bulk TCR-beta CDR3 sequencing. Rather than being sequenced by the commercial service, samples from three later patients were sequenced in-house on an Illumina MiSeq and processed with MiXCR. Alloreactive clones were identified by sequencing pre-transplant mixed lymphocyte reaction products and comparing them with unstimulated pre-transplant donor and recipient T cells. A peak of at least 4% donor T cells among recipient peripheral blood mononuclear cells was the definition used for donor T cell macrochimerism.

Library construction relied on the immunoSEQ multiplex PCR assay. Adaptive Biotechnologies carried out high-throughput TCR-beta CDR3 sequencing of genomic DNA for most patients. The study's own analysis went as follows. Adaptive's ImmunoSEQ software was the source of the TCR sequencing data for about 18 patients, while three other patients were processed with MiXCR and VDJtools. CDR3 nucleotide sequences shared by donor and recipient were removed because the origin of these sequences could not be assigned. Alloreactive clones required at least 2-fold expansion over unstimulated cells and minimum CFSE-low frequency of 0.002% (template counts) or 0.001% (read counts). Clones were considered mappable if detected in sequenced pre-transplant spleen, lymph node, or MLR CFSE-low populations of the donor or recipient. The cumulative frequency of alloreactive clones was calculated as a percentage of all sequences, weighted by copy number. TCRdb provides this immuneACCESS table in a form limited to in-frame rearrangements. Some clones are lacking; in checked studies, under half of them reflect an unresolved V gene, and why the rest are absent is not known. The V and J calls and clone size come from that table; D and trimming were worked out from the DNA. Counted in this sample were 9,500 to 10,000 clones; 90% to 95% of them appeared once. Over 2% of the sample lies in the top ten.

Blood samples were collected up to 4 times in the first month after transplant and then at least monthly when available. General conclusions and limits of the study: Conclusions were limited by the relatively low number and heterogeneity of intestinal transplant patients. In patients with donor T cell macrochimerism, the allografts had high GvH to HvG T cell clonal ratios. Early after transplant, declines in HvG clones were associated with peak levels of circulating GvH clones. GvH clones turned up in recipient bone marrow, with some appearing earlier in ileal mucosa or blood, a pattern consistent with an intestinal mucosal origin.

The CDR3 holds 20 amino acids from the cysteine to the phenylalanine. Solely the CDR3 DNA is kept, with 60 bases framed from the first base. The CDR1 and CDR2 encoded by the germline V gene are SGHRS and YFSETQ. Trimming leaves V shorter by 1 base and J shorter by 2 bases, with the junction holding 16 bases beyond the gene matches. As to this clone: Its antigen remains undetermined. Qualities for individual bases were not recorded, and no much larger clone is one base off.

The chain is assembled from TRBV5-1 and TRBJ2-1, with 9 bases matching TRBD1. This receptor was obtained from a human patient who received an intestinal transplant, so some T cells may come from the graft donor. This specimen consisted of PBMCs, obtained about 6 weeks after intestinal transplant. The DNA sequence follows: TGCGCCAGCAGCTTGACATCCTACGGATTACAGGGGGCCCCCTACAATGAGCAGTTCTTC. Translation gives CASSLTSYGLQGAPYNEQFF.